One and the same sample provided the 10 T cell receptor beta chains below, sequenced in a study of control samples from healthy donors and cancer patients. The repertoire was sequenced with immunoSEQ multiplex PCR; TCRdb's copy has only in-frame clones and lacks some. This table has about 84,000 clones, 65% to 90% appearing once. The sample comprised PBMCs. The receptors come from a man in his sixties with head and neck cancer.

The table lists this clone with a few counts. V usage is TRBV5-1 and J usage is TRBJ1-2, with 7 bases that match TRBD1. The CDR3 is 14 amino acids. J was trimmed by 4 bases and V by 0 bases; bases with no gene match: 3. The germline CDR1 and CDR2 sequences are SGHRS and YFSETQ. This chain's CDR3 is CASSLEGGGYGYTF. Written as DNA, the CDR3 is TGCGCCAGCAGCTTGGAAGGGGGCGGCTATGGCTACACCTTC. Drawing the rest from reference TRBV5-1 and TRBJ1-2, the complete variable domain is KAGVTQTPRYLIKTRGQQVTLSCSPISGHRSVSWYQQTPGQGLQFLFEYFSETQRNKGNFPGRFSGRQFSNSRSEMNVSTLELGDSALYLCASSLEGGGYGYTFGSGTRLTVV.

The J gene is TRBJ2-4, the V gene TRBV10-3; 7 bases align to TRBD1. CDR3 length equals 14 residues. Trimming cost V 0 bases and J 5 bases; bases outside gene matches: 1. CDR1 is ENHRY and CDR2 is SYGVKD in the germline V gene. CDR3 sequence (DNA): TGTGCCATCAGTGAGTCGACAGGGCAAAACATTCAGTACTTC. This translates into CAISESTGQNIQYF.

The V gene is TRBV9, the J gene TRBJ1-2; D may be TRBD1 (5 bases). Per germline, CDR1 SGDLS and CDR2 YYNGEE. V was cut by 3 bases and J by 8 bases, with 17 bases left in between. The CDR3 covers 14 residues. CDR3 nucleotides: TGTGCCAGCAGCGAGGGACTGTTTTTAAGCGGCTACACCTTC. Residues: CASSEGLFLSGYTF. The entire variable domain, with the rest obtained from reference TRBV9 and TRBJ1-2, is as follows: DSGVTQTPKHLITATGQRVTLRCSPRSGDLSVYWYQQSLDQGLQFLIQYYNGEERAKGNILERFSAQQFPDLHSELNLSSLELGDSALYFCASSEGLFLSGYTFGSGTRLTVV.

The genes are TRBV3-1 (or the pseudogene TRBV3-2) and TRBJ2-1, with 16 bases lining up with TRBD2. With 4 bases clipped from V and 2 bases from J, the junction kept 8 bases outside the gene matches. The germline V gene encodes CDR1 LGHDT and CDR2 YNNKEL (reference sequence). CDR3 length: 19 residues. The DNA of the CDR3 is TGTGCCAGCAGCCGATCCGGGACTAGCGGGAGGGCCGCCTACAATGAGCAGTTCTTC. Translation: CASSRSGTSGRAAYNEQFF.

The CDR3 nucleotides are TGTGCCAGCAGTTCCGGACAACAAGAGACCCAGTACTTC. Protein: CASSSGQQETQYF. The V call is TRBV28, the J call TRBJ2-5; a weak D match, TRBD1 (5 bases). The V end lost 4 bases, the J end lost 2 bases, and 8 bases lay between the germline ends. The CDR3 extends over 13 amino acids. The germline V gene encodes CDR1 MDHEN and CDR2 SYDVKM.

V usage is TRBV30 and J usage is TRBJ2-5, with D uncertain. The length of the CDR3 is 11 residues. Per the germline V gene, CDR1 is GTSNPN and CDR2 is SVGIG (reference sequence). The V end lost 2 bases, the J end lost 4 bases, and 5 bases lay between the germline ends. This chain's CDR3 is CAWSFLETQYF. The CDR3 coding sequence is TGTGCCTGGAGTTTTCTAGAGACCCAGTACTTC.

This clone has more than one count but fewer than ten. The CDR3 sequence is CASRIRDYETQYF. The CDR3 region has the DNA TGTGCCAGCAGAATCCGGGACTACGAGACCCAGTACTTC. V usage is TRBV6-5 and J usage is TRBJ2-5, with 7 positions matching TRBD2. The V and J ends lost 6 bases and 5 bases, in that order; junction bases with no gene match: 6. The CDR3 runs to 13 residues. Germline loops: CDR1 MNHEY, CDR2 SVGAGI.

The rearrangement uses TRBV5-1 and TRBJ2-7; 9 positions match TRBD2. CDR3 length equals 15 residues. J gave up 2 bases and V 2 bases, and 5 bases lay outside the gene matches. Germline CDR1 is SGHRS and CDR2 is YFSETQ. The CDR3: CASSFSAGGTYEQYF. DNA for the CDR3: TGCGCCAGCAGCTTTTCAGCGGGGGGTACCTACGAGCAGTACTTC.

CDR3 sequence (DNA): TGTGCCAGCAGCTTGCGAGCGGGCATCACAGATACGCAGTATTTT. Residues: CASSLRAGITDTQYF. The gene calls are TRBV5-4 and TRBJ2-3, with D possibly being TRBD2 (6 bases). Looked up from germline, CDR1 is SGHNT and CDR2 is YYREEE (reference sequence). V lost 1 base, J lost 2 bases, and 11 bases lay in between. The CDR3 spans 15 residues. Supplemented by reference TRBV5-4 and TRBJ2-3, the full variable domain reads ETGVTQSPTHLIKTRGQQVTLRCSSQSGHNTVSWYQQALGQGPQFIFQYYREEENGRGNFPPRFSGLQFPNYSSELNVNALELDDSALYLCASSLRAGITDTQYFGPGTRLTVL.

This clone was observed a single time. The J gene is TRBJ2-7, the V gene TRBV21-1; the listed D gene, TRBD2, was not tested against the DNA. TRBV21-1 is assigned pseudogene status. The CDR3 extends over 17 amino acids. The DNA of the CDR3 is TGTGCCAGCAGCAAATCAGGGAGGGGGGGGAAAACCTACGAGCAGTACTTC. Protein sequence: CASSKSGRGGKTYEQYF.